The present TCR beta chain was sequenced within a study of graft-versus-host responses after intestinal transplantation. Study overall: The whole recipient group had anti-thymocyte globulin induction followed by tacrolimus and steroids for around three years. Study results and limitations: Within allografts, high graft-versus-host to host-versus-graft clonal ratios were seen among patients with graft-donor T cell macrochimerism. The study associated peak circulating GvH clone levels with early post-transplant HvG declines.

This clone is a singleton in its sample. No antigen is known for it. Assay used: immunoSEQ multiplex PCR; TCRdb lists only in-frame clones, some missing. Of about 64,000 clones detected, 80% to 95% appear once; the ten largest clones hold 6.5% to 8.5%. The germline V and J ends were trimmed by 2 bases and 9 bases, with 14 bases remaining between them. The germline V gene has CDR1 MNHNS and CDR2 SASEGT. The CDR3 loop spans 14 amino acids. This chain connects TRBV6-1 to TRBJ2-1; no reliable D call. This receptor was obtained from a human patient who received an intestinal transplant, so some T cells may come from the graft donor. The sample was bone marrow, taken 700 to 850 days after intestinal transplantation. The CDR3 protein is CASSERGWGSEQFF. CDR3 coding DNA: TGTGCCAGCAGTGAACGTGGTTGGGGAAGTGAGCAGTTCTTC.